The clone carrying this T cell receptor beta chain has a single count. The sample is drawn from a study of blood T cell repertoires in COVID-19. Assay used: immunoSEQ multiplex PCR; TCRdb lists only in-frame clones, some missing. The sample contains approximately 97,000 clones, around 85% of which appear only once. Germline CDR1 is MGHDK and CDR2 is SYGVNS. Between the trimmed V and J ends, which lost 6 bases and 7 bases, there was a span of 10 bases. The CDR3 totals 12 residues. The material sequenced was peripheral blood. The chain couples TRBV25-1 to TRBJ2-1; D possibly corresponds to TRBD1 (5 bases). This sequence was found in a man older than 75 with acute or convalescent COVID-19. Here the CDR3 DNA reads TGTGCCAGCAGCTGGGGCCTAAATGAGCAGTTCTTC. It is translated as CASSWGLNEQFF.